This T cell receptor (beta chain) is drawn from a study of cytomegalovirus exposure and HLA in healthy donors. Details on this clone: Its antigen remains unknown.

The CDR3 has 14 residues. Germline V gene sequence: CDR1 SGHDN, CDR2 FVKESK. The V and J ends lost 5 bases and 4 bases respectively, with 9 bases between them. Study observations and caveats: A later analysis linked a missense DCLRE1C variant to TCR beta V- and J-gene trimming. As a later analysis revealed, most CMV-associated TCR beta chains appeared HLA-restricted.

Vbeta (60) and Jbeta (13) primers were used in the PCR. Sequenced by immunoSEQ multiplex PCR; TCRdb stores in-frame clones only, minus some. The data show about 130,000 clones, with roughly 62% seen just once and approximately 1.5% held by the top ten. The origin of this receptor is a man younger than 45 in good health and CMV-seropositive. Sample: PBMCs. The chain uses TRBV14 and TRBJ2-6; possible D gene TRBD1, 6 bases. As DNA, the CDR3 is TGTGCCAGCAGCGTAGGGACAGGGGCCAACGTCCTGACTTTC. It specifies CASSVGTGANVLTF.